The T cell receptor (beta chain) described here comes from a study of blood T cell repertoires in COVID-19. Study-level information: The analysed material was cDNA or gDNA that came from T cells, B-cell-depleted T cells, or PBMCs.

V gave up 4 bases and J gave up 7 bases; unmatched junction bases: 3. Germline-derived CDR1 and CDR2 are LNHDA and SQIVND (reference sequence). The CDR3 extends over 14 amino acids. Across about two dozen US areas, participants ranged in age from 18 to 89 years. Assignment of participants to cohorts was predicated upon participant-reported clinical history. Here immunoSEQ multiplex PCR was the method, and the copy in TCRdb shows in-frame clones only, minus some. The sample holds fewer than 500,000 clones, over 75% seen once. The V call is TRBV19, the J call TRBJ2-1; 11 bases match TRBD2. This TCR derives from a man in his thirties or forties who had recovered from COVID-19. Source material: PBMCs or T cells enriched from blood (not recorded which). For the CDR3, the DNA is TGTGCCAGTAGTACTAGCGGGGGGTGGAATGAGCAGTTCTTC. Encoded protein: CASSTSGGWNEQFF. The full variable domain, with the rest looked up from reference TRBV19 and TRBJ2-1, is DGGITQSPKYLFRKEGQNVTLSCEQNLNHDAMYWYRQDPGQGLRLIYYSQIVNDFQKGDIAEGYSVSREKKESFPLTVTSAQKNPTAFYLCASSTSGGWNEQFFGPGTRLTVL.